This T cell receptor beta chain stems from a study of regulatory T cells in long-lasting Graves disease. Study background: Graves' patients, newly diagnosed, had taken antithyroid drugs under 3 months.

Germline V gene sequence: CDR1 KGHSH, CDR2 LQKENI. Trimming pared 2 bases from V and 7 bases from J, leaving 11 bases between. The CDR3 totals 13 residues. TCR beta libraries were built with iRepertoire HTBI primers and Arm-PCR of CDR3 regions. Using its own MiXCR run on the multiplex PCR reads, TCRdb lists one record per CDR3 protein. The sample includes hundreds of thousands of distinct CDR3 sequences, approximately 15% of them seen just once. Time point here: newly diagnosed GD, antithyroid drugs for less than 3 months. Researchers made the TCR library from RNA that was extracted from PBMCs. These sequences were also reported in another study, on T cells in Graves' hyperthyroidism and ophthalmopathy. This second study notes: Across 18 months, stable Graves' hyperthyroidism was marked by no progression to ophthalmopathy. The model anticipated ophthalmopathy a median about 7 months pre-onset.

J is TRBJ1-1 and V is TRBV18; D unresolved. The receptor's source is a man aged 40-49 years with Graves disease. Source: peripheral blood mononuclear cells (PBMCs), taken at new diagnosis, from a patient treated with antithyroid drugs. This CDR3 reads CASSPTDRGEAFF. The DNA for the CDR3 is TGTGCCAGCTCACCAACCGACCGGGGTGAAGCTTTCTTT. Looking up the rest from reference TRBV18 and TRBJ1-1 gives the full variable domain: NAGVMQNPRHLVRRRGQEARLRCSPMKGHSHVYWYRQLPEEGLKFMVYLQKENIIDESGMPKERFSAEFPKEGPSILRIQQVVRGDSAAYFCASSPTDRGEAFFGQGTRLTVV.